Listed below are T cell receptor beta chains from one sample, sequenced in a study of T cell changes during pregnancy in multiple sclerosis. The repertoire was sequenced with immunoSEQ multiplex PCR; TCRdb's copy has only in-frame clones and lacks some. The data show about 93,000 clones, 80% to 95% seen once. The source was peripheral blood, collected before pregnancy. These receptors were taken from a female donor with multiple sclerosis, enrolled in a pregnancy study. Both conserved end residues are part of each CDR3. A D gene is named only where the DNA matches it firmly. Expanded clones get a size class; other rows say once, few or many, or leave the size out.

D,V,J,size,DNA,CDR3
TRBD1,TRBV7-2,TRBJ1-2,NA,TGTGCCAGCAGCTTTACAGGGGAAGCCTATGGCTACACCTTC,CASSFTGEAYGYTF
NA,TRBV29-1,TRBJ1-1,NA,TGCAGCGTTTCCACAGGGCGGACTGAAGCTTTCTTT,CSVSTGRTEAFF
TRBD1,TRBV9,TRBJ1-2,NA,TGTGCCAGCAGCGTAGATCCCCAGGCAGGGGGACTTAACTATGGCTACACCTTC,CASSVDPQAGGLNYGYTF
NA,TRBV28,TRBJ2-1,NA,TGTGCCAGCAGTTCCCCTTTACTGGTCGACTTCAATGAGCAGTTCTTC,CASSSPLLVDFNEQFF
TRBD1,TRBV11-2,TRBJ2-7,NA,TGTGCCAGCAGCAAGGGACAGGGGTTAGACGAGCAGTACTTC,CASSKGQGLDEQYF
TRBD2,TRBV6-1,TRBJ2-1,once,TGTGCCAGCAGTGCTAGCGGGGCGAGCTCCTACAATGAGCAGTTCTTC,CASSASGASSYNEQFF
TRBD2,TRBV2,TRBJ2-3,NA,TGTGCCAGCAGTGAATGGCTAGCGGGGGCTAGCACAGATACGCAGTATTTT,CASSEWLAGASTDTQYF
TRBD2,TRBV5-5,TRBJ2-7,once,TGTGCCAGCAGCTTGGGACTAGCACAACCTACGCAGCAGTACTTC,CASSLGLAQPTQQYF
TRBD1,TRBV5-1,TRBJ1-5,NA,TGCGCCAGCAGTGTCGGACAGGGAGACCAGCCCCAGCATTTT,CASSVGQGDQPQHF
TRBD2,TRBV13,TRBJ2-1,NA,TGTGCCAGCAGCCGAGGACTAGCGGGGGTAGGGAGTAATGAGCAGTTCTTC,CASSRGLAGVGSNEQFF
TRBD1,TRBV30,TRBJ1-5,NA,TGTGCCTGGAGTTGGGCAGGGGGCTTTGGCAATCAGCCCCAGCATTTT,CAWSWAGGFGNQPQHF
NA,TRBV5-4,TRBJ1-6,NA,TGTGCCAGCAGCGATCAGGGAAGTGGTTCACCCCTCCACTTT,CASSDQGSGSPLHF
TRBD1,TRBV15,TRBJ2-1,NA,TGTGCCACCAGCAGAGACGGGACAGGGGAATACAATGAGCAGTTCTTC,CATSRDGTGEYNEQFF
TRBD1,TRBV7-9,TRBJ2-2,NA,TGTGCCAGCAGCCCGGACAGGGACACCGGGGAGCTGTTTTTT,CASSPDRDTGELFF
TRBD2,TRBV6-5,TRBJ2-1,once,TGTGCCACACACGGACTAGCAGGCTTTGAGCAGTTCTTC,CATHGLAGFEQFF
NA,TRBV28,TRBJ2-7,NA,TGTGCCAGCAGTTTACGCAGGGTCAACGAGCAGTACTTC,CASSLRRVNEQYF
TRBD1,TRBV7-2,TRBJ1-1,NA,TGTGCCAGCAGCTTAGTCGGACAGGGAAGGACTGAAGCTTTCTTT,CASSLVGQGRTEAFF
TRBD1,TRBV27,TRBJ1-4,NA,TGTGCCACCTCGGACAGGGGGCAGGGAAAACTGTTTTTT,CATSDRGQGKLFF
NA,TRBV18,TRBJ1-1,NA,TGTGCCAGCTCACCACCGAGGCAGGGGTACACTGAAGCTTTCTTT,CASSPPRQGYTEAFF
TRBD1,TRBV28,TRBJ2-5,NA,TGTGCCAGCAGTTCACCGGGACAGGGGTTGGGAGAGACCCAGTACTTC,CASSSPGQGLGETQYF
NA,TRBV6-6,TRBJ1-5,NA,TGTGCCAGCAGTTACCCCCGGGGACAGCCCCAGCATTTT,CASSYPRGQPQHF
TRBD2,TRBV2,TRBJ2-7,NA,TGTGCCAGCAGTGTGGGACTAGCACCGACATACGAGCAGTACTTC,CASSVGLAPTYEQYF
TRBD2,TRBV5-1,TRBJ2-7,once,TGCGCCAGCAGCGCGGGAGGGCCGGTCGAGCAGTACTTC,CASSAGGPVEQYF
NA,TRBV7-8,TRBJ2-7,NA,TGTGCCAGCAGCCCACGGCCCGGAAGCGGGCCGGTATCCTACGAGCAGTACTTC,CASSPRPGSGPVSYEQYF
TRBD1,TRBV6-5,TRBJ2-5,NA,TGTGCCAGCAGCAGGGACAGGTACCAAGAGACCCAGTACTTC,CASSRDRYQETQYF
NA,TRBV7-6,TRBJ2-5,NA,TGTGCCAGCAGCCCCGCACAGGTTACACAAGAGACCCAGTACTTC,CASSPAQVTQETQYF
TRBD2,TRBV4-1,TRBJ2-1,NA,TGCGCCAGCAGCCAAACTAGCGGGAGGGAGCAGTTCTTC,CASSQTSGREQFF
NA,TRBV5-5,TRBJ1-6,NA,TGTGCCAGCAGCTTGTCCCACCTCCGAGCAGGGAAGCTGGATTCACCCCTCCACTTT,CASSLSHLRAGKLDSPLHF
NA,TRBV7-9,TRBJ2-1,once,TGTGCCACAGACAATGAGCAGTTCTTC,CATDNEQFF
TRBD2,TRBV5-1,TRBJ2-1,NA,TGCGCCAGCAGCTTGTTGCCGGGACTAGCAAATGAGCAGTTCTTC,CASSLLPGLANEQFF
TRBD2,TRBV5-1,TRBJ2-3,NA,TGCGCCAGCAGCTTGGGGGGGACTAGCGGCATACGCACAGATACGCAGTATTTT,CASSLGGTSGIRTDTQYF
NA,TRBV5-4,TRBJ2-5,NA,TGTGCCACCCAGGGGCGGTTTCGGGAGACCCAGTACTTC,CATQGRFRETQYF
NA,TRBV5-4,TRBJ2-7,NA,TGTGCCAGCAGCTTGCCTAGTACTTACGAGCAGTACTTC,CASSLPSTYEQYF
TRBD1,TRBV5-1,TRBJ2-1,NA,TGCGCCAGCAGCTTGACCGGGACAGTTTCCTACAATGAGCAGTTCTTC,CASSLTGTVSYNEQFF
NA,TRBV28,TRBJ2-7,NA,TGTGCCAGCAGTTCACCAGGGGCCCCGAGCTCCTACGAGCAGTACTTC,CASSSPGAPSSYEQYF
NA,TRBV25-1,TRBJ1-2,NA,TGTGCCAGCAGTGAATTAGTGCGGGACTATGGCTACACCTTC,CASSELVRDYGYTF
NA,TRBV21-1,TRBJ1-2,once,TGTGCCAGCAGCAAAATTAGCACTAGGAGACAGGGGGCTTGTGGCTACACCTTC,CASSKISTRRQGACGYTF
NA,TRBV28,TRBJ2-4,NA,TGTGCCAGCAGTCCATTGCGGATAGCCAAAAACATTCAGTACTTC,CASSPLRIAKNIQYF
NA,TRBV7-9,TRBJ2-7,NA,TGTGCCAGCAGCTTGGACAGTAGCTCCTACGAGCAGTACTTC,CASSLDSSSYEQYF
NA,TRBV15,TRBJ2-6,NA,TGTGCCACCAGCAGAGATAAGCGTACCTCTGGGGCCAACGTCCTGACTTTC,CATSRDKRTSGANVLTF
NA,TRBV6-1,TRBJ1-5,NA,TGTGCCAGCCGCTTAGGAAGCGATAGCAATCAGCCCCAGCATTTT,CASRLGSDSNQPQHF
NA,TRBV5-1,TRBJ1-1,NA,TGCGCCAGCAGCTTGTTCGCAGATAACACTGAAGCTTTCTTT,CASSLFADNTEAFF
NA,TRBV5-8,TRBJ2-7,NA,TGTGCCAGCAGCCCGGGACTGATGAATTACGAGCAGTACTTC,CASSPGLMNYEQYF
TRBD1,TRBV4-1,TRBJ1-2,NA,TGCGCCAGCAGCTCGTCGGCCGGGACAGGGCTATATGGCTACACCTTC,CASSSSAGTGLYGYTF